This TCR beta chain was identified during a study of Ad26.COV2.S vaccination and SARS-CoV-2 variants. Overall study: Ad26.COV2.S shots went into the muscle once or twice, 56 days apart.

Findings of the study overall: Vaccinees reportedly had broad spike-specific CD8+ and CD4+ T cell responses. Breadth measured for non-spike TCRs was similar across vaccine and placebo recipients.

As regards this clone: Antigen: not known.

The V and J ends lost 4 bases and 8 bases respectively, with 14 bases between them. The CDR3 sequence is 14 residues long. Per germline, CDR1 KGHDR and CDR2 SFDVKD. Measured with immunoSEQ multiplex PCR; TCRdb has only the in-frame clones, and not every one. The table records more than 350,000 clones, about nine tenths of them present only once. Treatment indicated: about 20 received Ad26.COV2.S at low or high dose, single or two shots; about 5 received placebo; per-sample allocation not given. Repertoires come from day 63 after the first vaccine or placebo injection. Boston provided a donor who was an adult aged 18-55 years.

The J gene is TRBJ2-1, the V gene TRBV24-1; no clear D. The clonotype comes from a person aged 18-60 years who received the Ad26.COV2.S COVID-19 vaccine or a placebo. The sequences come from peripheral blood, collected in a trial of Ad26.COV2.S vaccine versus placebo. CDR3 sequence (DNA): TGTGCCACCAGTGAACCGGGCCCTCCATATGAGCAGTTCTTC. Encoded protein: CATSEPGPPYEQFF.